Below are 26 T cell receptor beta chains sequenced from a single sample in a study of early T cells in non-severe SARS-CoV-2 infection (dated by TCRdb to 2020 to 2023). Preparation of the library involved 5' RACE. Instrument used: NextSeq 500. TCRdb handled the public reads itself, with Q25 trimming in fastp and clone calling in MiXCR, and kept productive beta chains. Each entry merges the rows of one CDR3 protein and shows their most common DNA and genes. This sample holds some 41,000 distinct CDR3 sequences; 5.8% were observed only once. 20% to 30% of the sample is taken by the ten largest. Source material: whole blood. These TCRs come from an adult who was a healthcare worker with PCR-confirmed SARS-CoV-2 infection or an uninfected control (not recorded which).

The rearrangement uses TRBV5-4 and TRBJ2-1; 9 nucleotides line up with TRBD2. This CDR3 is built from 14 residues. J gave up 9 bases and V 4 bases, and 8 bases lay outside the gene matches. Germline lookup yields CDR1 SGHNT and CDR2 YYREEE (reference sequence). The CDR3, as DNA: TGTGCCAGCAGCCCGGGACTAGCAAGGGGTGAGCAGTTCTTC. It yields the protein CASSPGLARGEQFF.

The rearrangement links TRBV10-3 to TRBJ1-2; D gene unclear. The CDR3 is 13 residues long. The germline CDR1 and CDR2 sequences are ENHRY and SYGVKD. Trimming cost V 4 bases and J 4 bases, with 10 bases left between them. The CDR3 here is CAISGSEAYGYTF. The CDR3 nucleotides read TGTGCCATCAGTGGGTCGGAAGCCTATGGCTACACCTTC.

This clonotype was observed a handful of times. The chain uses TRBV11-2 and TRBJ2-5; D may match TRBD1 or TRBD2 (5 bases each). Germline V gene sequence: CDR1 SGHAT, CDR2 FQNNGV. Deletions cut 5 bases from V and 3 bases from J, with 13 bases between. The CDR3 length is 14 residues. The CDR3 protein is CASSPVGRKETQYF. CDR3 nucleotide sequence: TGTGCCAGCAGCCCCGTGGGACGTAAAGAGACCCAGTACTTC.

This clonotype was picked up a small number of times. The chain is built from TRBV6-2 or TRBV6-3 and TRBJ2-5, with D possibly TRBD1 on 6 matching bases. The germline V gene encodes CDR1 MNHEY and CDR2 SVGEGT. The V end was cut by 2 bases, the J end by 6 bases, with 13 bases between. The CDR3 totals 14 residues. The CDR3 nucleotides read TGTGCCAGCAGTTACAGCAGGGGTGTGAAGACCCAGTACTTC. This translates into CASSYSRGVKTQYF.

This chain joins TRBV7-8 and TRBJ1-1; the D is unclear. Per germline, CDR1 SGHVS and CDR2 FQNEAQ. The CDR3 length is 12 residues. V was cut by 0 bases and J by 11 bases, with 10 bases left in between. CDR3 in DNA: TGTGCCAGCAGCTTAGCGCGGGATGCGGCTTTCTTT. Amino acids: CASSLARDAAFF.

This clonotype came up many times. The V and J genes are TRBV6-5 and TRBJ2-4, with TRBD1 matching over 10 bases. Germline CDR1 reads MNHEY; CDR2 reads SVGAGI. V was clipped by 5 bases and J by 2 bases; unmatched bases: 9. The CDR3 sequence is 17 residues long. This chain's CDR3 is CASSASGQGFSKNIQYF. The CDR3 coding sequence is TGTGCCAGCAGTGCCTCGGGACAGGGGTTTTCCAAAAACATTCAGTACTTC.

Many counts were recorded for this clonotype. This sequence joins TRBV21-1 and TRBJ2-5. TRBV21-1 counts as a pseudogene. The length of the CDR3 is 11 residues. The CDR3 protein is CASNPQETQYF. The CDR3 nucleotides read TGTGCCAGCAATCCACAAGAGACCCAGTACTTC.

This clonotype has at least ten counts. This rearrangement joins TRBV18 to TRBJ1-1; 10 positions agree with TRBD1. This CDR3 is 16 amino acids long. V lost 3 bases, J lost 0 bases, and 4 bases stayed unmatched. Germline lookup yields CDR1 KGHSH and CDR2 LQKENI. DNA of the CDR3: TGTGCCAGCTCACCCTGGGGACAGGGGATGAACACTGAAGCTTTCTTT. Amino acids: CASSPWGQGMNTEAFF.

This clonotype has a handful of counts. The chain carries TRBV7-2 and TRBJ2-2; 14 bases line up with TRBD2. The CDR3 is 18 amino acids. The germline V gene encodes CDR1 SGHTA and CDR2 FQGNSA. V lost 6 bases to trimming and J lost 7 bases; unmatched junction nucleotides: 13. The CDR3: CASRVGLAGGPPLGELFF. Written as DNA, the CDR3 is TGTGCCAGCAGAGTCGGACTAGCGGGAGGACCTCCCCTCGGGGAGCTGTTTTTT.

This clonotype has at least ten counts. The chain has TRBV11-2 and TRBJ2-1, with D perhaps assigned TRBD1 or TRBD2 (6 bases each). CDR3 length: 15 amino acids. From germline, CDR1 is SGHAT and CDR2 FQNNGV. Trimming shortened V by 7 bases and J by 7 bases, and 20 bases separated the two germline ends. The CDR3 DNA reads as TGTGCCAGCACTCTAGGGGGGAGCGCTGGAAATGAGCAGTTCTTC. This encodes CASTLGGSAGNEQFF.

This clonotype was observed at least ten times. The chain employs TRBV20-1 and TRBJ1-1, with TRBD1 matching over 8 bases. Germline values: CDR1 DFQATT, CDR2 SNEGSKA (reference sequence). The CDR3 spans 13 residues. Trimming removed 7 bases from V and 4 bases from J; junction bases left unmatched: 8. The CDR3 reads CSVSPGGVTEAFF. For the CDR3, the DNA is TGCAGTGTTAGCCCAGGGGGCGTCACTGAAGCTTTCTTT.

This clonotype was seen many times. The V and J genes are TRBV3-1 and TRBJ2-3, with D perhaps matching TRBD1 (5 bases). The CDR3 is 15 amino acids. Germline CDR1 and CDR2: LGHDT and YNNKEL (reference sequence). V lost 1 base and J lost 2, with 10 bases in between. The CDR3 here is CASSQVGQPTDTQYF. DNA for the CDR3: TGTGCCAGCAGCCAAGTCGGACAACCCACAGATACGCAGTATTTT.

Many counts were recorded for this clonotype. This sequence joins TRBV10-3 and TRBJ1-1; D uncertain. V was pared by 7 bases and J by 6 bases, with 15 bases between. The germline gives CDR1 ENHRY, CDR2 SYGVKD. CDR3 length equals 13 residues. CDR3 nucleotide sequence: TGTGCCATCACCGAAACTGTGGTCGCTGAAGCTTTCTTT. This gives the protein CAITETVVAEAFF.

The chain carries TRBV25-1 and TRBJ2-7, with 10 bases matching TRBD1. The CDR3 loop spans 16 amino acids. J gave up 5 bases and V 6 bases, and 13 bases lay outside the gene matches. Looked up from germline, CDR1 is MGHDK and CDR2 is SYGVNS. Written as DNA, the CDR3 is TGTGCCAGCAGCCCGTCTCGTGGGACAGGGGCCCACGAGCAGTACTTC. This translates into CASSPSRGTGAHEQYF.

In its sample, this clonotype was seen many times. The rearrangement joins TRBV29-1 to TRBJ2-3; TRBD1 matches 9 bases. Trimming removed 6 bases from V and 1 base from J; junction bases left unmatched: 2. This CDR3 comprises 13 residues. Germline loops: CDR1 SQVTM, CDR2 ANQGSEA. In nucleotides, the CDR3 is TGCAGCGTCCGGACAGGGGGCACAGATACGCAGTATTTT. This sequence encodes CSVRTGGTDTQYF.

For the CDR3, the DNA is TGTGCCAGCAGCCAAGGGGCAGTCTATAATTCACCCCTCCACTTT. Residues: CASSQGAVYNSPLHF. J is TRBJ1-6 and V is TRBV3-1; D is unresolved. The CDR3 consists of 15 residues. The V and J ends lost 1 base and 3 bases respectively, with 7 bases between them. CDR1 LGHDT and CDR2 YNNKEL come from the germline V gene (reference sequence). Full variable domain (remainder filled in from reference TRBV3-1 and TRBJ1-6): DTAVSQTPKYLVTQMGNDKSIKCEQNLGHDTMYWYKQDSKKFLKIMFSYNNKELIINETVPNRFSPKSPDKAHLNLHINSLELGDSAVYFCASSQGAVYNSPLHFGNGTRLTVT.

This clonotype was picked up many times. This chain joins TRBV5-5 and TRBJ1-4; D gene ambiguous. In germline, CDR1 is SGHKS, CDR2 YYEKEE (reference sequence). Trimming pared 1 base from V and 0 bases from J, leaving 4 bases between. There are 14 residues in the CDR3. The CDR3 is CASSLTATNEKLFF. Here the CDR3 DNA reads TGTGCCAGCAGCTTGACAGCAACTAATGAAAAACTGTTTTTT. Drawing the rest from reference TRBV5-5 and TRBJ1-4, the complete variable domain is DAGVTQSPTHLIKTRGQQVTLRCSPISGHKSVSWYQQVLGQGPQFIFQYYEKEERGRGNFPDRFSARQFPNYSSELNVNALLLGDSALYLCASSLTATNEKLFFGSGTQLSVL.

This clonotype was counted many times. CDR3 coding DNA: TGTGCCAGCACCCCTACCGGGACTTTTTACGAGCAGTACTTC. Translating it yields CASTPTGTFYEQYF. The J gene is TRBJ2-7, the V gene TRBV6-6, with D tentatively TRBD2 (6 bases). The CDR3 totals 14 residues. In germline, CDR1 is MNHNY, CDR2 SVGAGI (reference sequence). Between the trimmed V and J ends, which lost 7 bases and 4 bases, there was a span of 17 bases.

This clonotype has only a few counts. This chain links TRBV30 with TRBJ1-2; no clear D gene. This CDR3 is 15 amino acids long. CDR1 and CDR2 from the germline V gene are GTSNPN and SVGIG (reference sequence). V lost 2 bases, J lost 4 bases, and 17 bases lay in between. The CDR3 nucleotides are TGTGCCTGGAGTCCCCTTGAGCACCGGATCTATGGCTACACCTTC. This gives the protein CAWSPLEHRIYGYTF.

This clonotype was seen only a few times. J is TRBJ1-1 and V is TRBV5-4; D remains unclear. The V gene's germline CDR1 is SGHNT and CDR2 YYREEE (reference sequence). CDR3 length: 13 amino acids. The V gene lost 0 bases and the J gene lost 4 bases, with 7 bases spanning the gap. The CDR3: CASSLDLFTEAFF. CDR3 coding DNA: TGTGCCAGCAGCTTGGACCTGTTCACTGAAGCTTTCTTT. Variable domain in full (rest from reference TRBV5-4 and TRBJ1-1): ETGVTQSPTHLIKTRGQQVTLRCSSQSGHNTVSWYQQALGQGPQFIFQYYREEENGRGNFPPRFSGLQFPNYSSELNVNALELDDSALYLCASSLDLFTEAFFGQGTRLTVV.

This clonotype was counted at least ten times. The V gene is TRBV20-1, the J gene TRBJ2-7, with no clear D. CDR3 size: 12 residues. Germline lookup yields CDR1 DFQATT and CDR2 SNEGSKA (reference sequence). V was clipped by 0 bases and J by 7 bases, with 10 bases between them. CDR3 amino acids: CSARDPIGEQYF. CDR3 sequence (DNA): TGCAGTGCTAGAGACCCAATCGGGGAGCAGTACTTC.

This clonotype was recorded at least ten times. This chain joins TRBV7-2 and TRBJ2-5; the match to TRBD2 covers 7 bases. This CDR3 region has 17 residues. The trim removed 5 bases at V and 1 base at J, leaving 13 bases unmatched. Germline V gives CDR1 SGHTA, CDR2 FQGNSA. This CDR3 is CASSRGVMAGVQETQYF. The CDR3 region has the DNA TGTGCCAGCAGCCGCGGGGTCATGGCGGGAGTCCAAGAGACCCAGTACTTC.

The CDR3 protein is CASSLDPPGGLVNTEAFF. The CDR3 nucleotides read TGTGCCAGCAGCTTAGATCCCCCCGGGGGGTTGGTGAACACTGAAGCTTTCTTT. The rearrangement links TRBV11-2 to TRBJ1-1, with a tentative D call TRBD1 (5 bases). Germline loops: CDR1 SGHAT, CDR2 FQNNGV. The CDR3 totals 18 residues. The V end was cut by 0 bases, the J end by 0 bases, with 17 bases between.

This clonotype was picked up a small number of times. The chain carries TRBV12-5 and TRBJ1-1; D remains unclear. V gave up 5 bases and J gave up 0 bases, with 13 bases separating them. CDR1 is LGHNT, CDR2 FRNRAP, per germline. The CDR3 runs to 15 residues. CDR3 nucleotides: TGTGCTAGTGGTGCAGGAAGGGTCATGAACACTGAAGCTTTCTTT. This translates into CASGAGRVMNTEAFF. Filled out from reference TRBV12-5 and TRBJ1-1, the complete variable domain reads DARVTQTPRHKVTEMGQEVTMRCQPILGHNTVFWYRQTMMQGLELLAYFRNRAPLDDSGMPKDRFSAEMPDATLATLKIQPSEPRDSAVYFCASGAGRVMNTEAFFGQGTRLTVV.

This clonotype was observed many times. The rearrangement links TRBV2 to TRBJ2-1; D not resolved. The germline CDR1 and CDR2 sequences are SNHLY and FYNNEI. V was cut by 6 bases and J by 9 bases, with 15 bases left in between. CDR3 length: 13 residues. The CDR3 nucleotides are TGTGCCAGCAGCGCGATGGGTCTATCTGAGCAGTTCTTC. This translates into CASSAMGLSEQFF.

This clonotype was recorded at least ten times. The chain is built from TRBV28 and TRBJ1-6; weak D call: TRBD1 (5 bases). Between the trimmed V and J ends, which lost 4 bases and 10 bases, there was a span of 20 bases. The germline V gene has CDR1 MDHEN and CDR2 SYDVKM. The CDR3 runs 16 residues. This chain's CDR3 is CASSSPGRGVGSPLHF. As DNA, the CDR3 is TGTGCCAGCAGTTCCCCGGGGCGGGGGGTAGGATCACCCCTCCACTTT.